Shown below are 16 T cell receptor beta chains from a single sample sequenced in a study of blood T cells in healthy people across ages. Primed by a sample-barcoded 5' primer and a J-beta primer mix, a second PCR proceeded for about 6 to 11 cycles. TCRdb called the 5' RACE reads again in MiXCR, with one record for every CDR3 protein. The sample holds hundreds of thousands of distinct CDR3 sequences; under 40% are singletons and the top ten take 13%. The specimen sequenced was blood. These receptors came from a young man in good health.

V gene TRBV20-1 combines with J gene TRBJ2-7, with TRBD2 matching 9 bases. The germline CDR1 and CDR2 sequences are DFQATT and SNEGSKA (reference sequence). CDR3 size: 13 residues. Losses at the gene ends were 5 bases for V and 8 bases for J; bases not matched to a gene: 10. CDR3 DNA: TGCAGTGCTTCCCTTGGAGCGGGGGGCCAGCAGTACTTC. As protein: CSASLGAGGQQYF.

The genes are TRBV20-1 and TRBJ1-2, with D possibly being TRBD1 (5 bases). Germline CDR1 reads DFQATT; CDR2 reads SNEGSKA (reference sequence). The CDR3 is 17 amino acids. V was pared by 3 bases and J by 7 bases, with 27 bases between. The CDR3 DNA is TGCAGTGCTAGGGTCCCGCCTCAGGGCGCCCTAAGAGGTGGCTACACCTTC. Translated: CSARVPPQGALRGGYTF.

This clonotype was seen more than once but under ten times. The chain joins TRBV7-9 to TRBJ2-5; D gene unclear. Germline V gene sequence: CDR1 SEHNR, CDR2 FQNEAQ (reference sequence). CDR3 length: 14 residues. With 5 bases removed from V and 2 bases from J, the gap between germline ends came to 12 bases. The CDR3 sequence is CASSPNVRQETQYF. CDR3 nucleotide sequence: TGTGCCAGCAGCCCCAACGTTCGACAAGAGACCCAGTACTTC.

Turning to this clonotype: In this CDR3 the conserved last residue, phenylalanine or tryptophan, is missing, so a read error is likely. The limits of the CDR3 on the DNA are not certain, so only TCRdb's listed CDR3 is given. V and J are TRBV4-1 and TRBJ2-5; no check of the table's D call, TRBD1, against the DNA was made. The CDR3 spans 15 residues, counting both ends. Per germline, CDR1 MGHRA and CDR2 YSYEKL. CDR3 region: CASSLWAHGGYTFGS.

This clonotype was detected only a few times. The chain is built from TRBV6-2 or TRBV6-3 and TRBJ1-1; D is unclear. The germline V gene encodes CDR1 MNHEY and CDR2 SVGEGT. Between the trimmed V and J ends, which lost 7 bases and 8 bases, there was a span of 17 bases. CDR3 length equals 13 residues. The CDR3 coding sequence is TGTGCCAGCACCGAAGGAGGTGGGAGCGAAGCTTTCTTT. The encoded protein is CASTEGGGSEAFF.

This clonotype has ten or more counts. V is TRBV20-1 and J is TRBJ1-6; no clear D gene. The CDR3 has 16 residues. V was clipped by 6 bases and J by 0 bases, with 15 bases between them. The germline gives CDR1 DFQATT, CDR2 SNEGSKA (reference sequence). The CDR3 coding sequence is TGCAGTGCGATGTTGAAAGGAAGCTCCTATAATTCACCCCTCCACTTT. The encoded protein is CSAMLKGSSYNSPLHF.

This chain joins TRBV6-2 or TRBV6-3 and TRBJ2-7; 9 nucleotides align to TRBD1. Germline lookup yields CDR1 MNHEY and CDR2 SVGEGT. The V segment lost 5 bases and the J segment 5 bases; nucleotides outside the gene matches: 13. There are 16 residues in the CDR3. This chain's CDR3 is CASSPYGTGSIHEQYF. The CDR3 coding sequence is TGTGCCAGCAGTCCCTACGGGACAGGGTCTATCCACGAGCAGTACTTC.

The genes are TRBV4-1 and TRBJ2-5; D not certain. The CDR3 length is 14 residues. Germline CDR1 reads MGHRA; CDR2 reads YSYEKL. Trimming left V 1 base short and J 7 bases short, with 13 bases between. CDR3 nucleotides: TGCGCCAGCAGCCAAGGGGATCCCAAAGGGACCCAGTACTTC. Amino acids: CASSQGDPKGTQYF.

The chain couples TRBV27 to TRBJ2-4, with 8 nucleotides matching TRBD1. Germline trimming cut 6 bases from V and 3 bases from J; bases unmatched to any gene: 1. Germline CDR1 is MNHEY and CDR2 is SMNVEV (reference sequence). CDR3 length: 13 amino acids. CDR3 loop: CASRDRGKNIQYF. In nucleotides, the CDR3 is TGTGCCAGCAGAGACAGGGGCAAAAACATTCAGTACTTC.

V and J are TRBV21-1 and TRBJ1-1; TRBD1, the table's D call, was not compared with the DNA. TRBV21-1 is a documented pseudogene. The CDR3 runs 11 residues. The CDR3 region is CASRGTAEAFF. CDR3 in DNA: TGTGCCAGCAGGGGGACAGCCGAAGCTTTCTTT.

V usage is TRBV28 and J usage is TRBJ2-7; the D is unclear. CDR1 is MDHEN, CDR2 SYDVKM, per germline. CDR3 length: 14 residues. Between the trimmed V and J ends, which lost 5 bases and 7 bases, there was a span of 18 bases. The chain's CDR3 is CASSATGPLGEQYF. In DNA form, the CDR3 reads TGTGCCAGCAGTGCAACCGGACCCTTAGGGGAGCAGTACTTC.

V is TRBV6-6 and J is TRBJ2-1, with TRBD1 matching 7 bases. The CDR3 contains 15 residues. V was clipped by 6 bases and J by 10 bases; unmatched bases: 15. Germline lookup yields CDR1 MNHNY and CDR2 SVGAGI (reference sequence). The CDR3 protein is CASRDREGGSYEQFF. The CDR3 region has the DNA TGTGCCAGCAGAGACAGGGAAGGTGGGTCCTACGAGCAGTTCTTC.

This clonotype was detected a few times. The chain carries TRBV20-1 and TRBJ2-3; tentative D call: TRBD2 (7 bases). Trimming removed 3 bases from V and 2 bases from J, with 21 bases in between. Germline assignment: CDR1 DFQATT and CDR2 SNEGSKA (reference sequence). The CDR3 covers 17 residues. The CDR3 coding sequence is TGCAGTGCTAGGGGGGGGCGTGGACGGACAGTCACAGATACGCAGTATTTT. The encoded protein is CSARGGRGRTVTDTQYF.

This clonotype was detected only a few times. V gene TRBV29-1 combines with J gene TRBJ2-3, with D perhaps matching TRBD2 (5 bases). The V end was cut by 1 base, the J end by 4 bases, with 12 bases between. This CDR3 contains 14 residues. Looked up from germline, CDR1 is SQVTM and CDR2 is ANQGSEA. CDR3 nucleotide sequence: TGCAGCGTTGAAGGACGGGGAGCCCCAGATACGCAGTATTTT. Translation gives CSVEGRGAPDTQYF.

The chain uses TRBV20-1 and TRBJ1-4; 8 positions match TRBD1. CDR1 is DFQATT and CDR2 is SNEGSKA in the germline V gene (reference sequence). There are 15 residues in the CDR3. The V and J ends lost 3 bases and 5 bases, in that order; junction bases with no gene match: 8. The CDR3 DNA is TGCAGTGCTAGGATTACCGGGACAGGAAATGAAAAACTGTTTTTT. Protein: CSARITGTGNEKLFF.

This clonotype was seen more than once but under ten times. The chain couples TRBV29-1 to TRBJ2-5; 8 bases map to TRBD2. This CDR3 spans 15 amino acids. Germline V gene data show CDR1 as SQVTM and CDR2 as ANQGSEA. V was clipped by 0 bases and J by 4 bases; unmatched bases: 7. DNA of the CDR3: TGCAGCGTTGAAGATCAGCGGGGGCTGGCAGAGACCCAGTACTTC. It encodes CSVEDQRGLAETQYF.